This TCR beta chain was captured by sequencing in a study of cytomegalovirus exposure and HLA in healthy donors. Points from the study as a whole: Sequencing had likely introduced a cluster of highly shared sequence variants as an artifact.

PCR employed 60 Vbeta and 13 Jbeta primers. The repertoire was sequenced with immunoSEQ multiplex PCR; TCRdb's copy has only in-frame clones and lacks some. This sample yields 75,000 to 100,000 clones, of which roughly four fifths are seen a single time; 0.5% to 0.65% belongs to the top ten. Of note for this clone: Its antigen is currently unknown.

Sequenced input: PBMCs. The clonotype was recovered from a young man in good health and CMV-seronegative.

The CDR3 sequence is CASGGVLSNQPQHF. CDR3 in DNA: TGTGCCAGCGGGGGGGTCCTAAGCAATCAGCCCCAGCATTTT. The chain links TRBV2 to TRBJ1-5; weak D call: TRBD1 (5 bases). CDR3 length equals 14 residues. Germline V gene lookup returns CDR1 SNHLY and CDR2 FYNNEI. Trimming shortened V by 8 bases and J by 1 base, and 12 bases separated the two germline ends. Full variable domain (rest looked up from reference TRBV2 and TRBJ1-5): EPEVTQTPSHQVTQMGQEVILRCVPISNHLYFYWYRQILGQKVEFLVSFYNNEISEKSEIFDDQFSVERPDGSNFTLKIRSTKLEDSAMYFCASGGVLSNQPQHFGDGTRLSIL.